Ten or more counts support the clone carrying this T cell receptor (beta chain). Its antigen is still unknown. These data are taken from a study of early T cells in non-severe SARS-CoV-2 infection. Study in general: Chains were unpaired, as sequencing was done on bulk RNA from unsorted whole blood.

Unique molecular identifier tags were affixed to discrete cDNA molecules. TCRdb analysed the 5' RACE reads with MiXCR anew, one entry per CDR3 protein. The sample lists approximately 50,000 distinct CDR3 sequences; roughly 8.2% were seen once. Study outcomes and limitations: Lookups in VDJdb leaned toward anti-spike CD8 responses and missed private and CD4 specificities.

The source material was whole blood. The clonotype comes from an adult who was a healthcare worker with PCR-confirmed SARS-CoV-2 infection or an uninfected control (not recorded which).

The CDR3 DNA sequence: TGTGCCAGCAGCGCCAGGGGGGGCACCGGGGAGCTGTTTTTT. Encoded protein: CASSARGGTGELFF. The J gene is TRBJ2-2, the V gene TRBV3-1, with D possibly being TRBD1 or TRBD2 (7 bases each). V was shortened by 5 bases and J by 4 bases, with 11 bases between the two germline ends. This CDR3 contains 14 residues. From germline, CDR1 is LGHDT and CDR2 YNNKEL (reference sequence).